This TCR beta chain was identified during a study of response to subunit inactivated influenza vaccine. This clonotype was detected only a few times. Its cognate antigen is unknown. MiXCR was run by TCRdb on the RT-PCR reads, yielding one entry per CDR3 protein. Here the sample spans under 950,000 distinct CDR3 sequences, approximately 22% being singletons. There are 14 residues in the CDR3. Germline values: CDR1 SQVTM, CDR2 ANQGSEA. The V segment lost 7 bases and the J segment 6 bases; nucleotides outside the gene matches: 12. Points from the study as a whole: After each seasonal influenza vaccination, few new T cells are recruited, the authors suggested.

V and J are TRBV29-1 and TRBJ2-1; 7 bases are shared with TRBD2. The sequence derives from a middle-aged man who received an inactivated influenza vaccine. The material sequenced was PBMCs from blood, taken more than 4 days after vaccination. As DNA, the CDR3 is TGCAGCGGTCTAATTCCGGGACTACTCAATGAGCAGTTCTTC. The encoded protein is CSGLIPGLLNEQFF.